A single sample gave rise to the 5 T cell receptor beta chains below, sequenced in a study of CD8+CD57+ T cells in acquired aplastic anemia. Genomic DNA constituted the template upon which TCR beta VDJ and CDR3 profiling was performed. TCRdb re-called the reads through MiXCR, storing one row per CDR3 protein. Here the sample spans 75,000 to 90,000 distinct CDR3 sequences, under 50% being singletons. The sample comprised sorted CD4+, CD8+, or CD8+CD57+ T cells (not recorded which) from PBMCs. These receptors originate from a human donor in good health, serving as a control.

V usage is TRBV30 and J usage is TRBJ2-4, with 9 bases identical to TRBD1. CDR1 is GTSNPN and CDR2 is SVGIG in the germline V gene (reference sequence). The trim removed 1 base at V and 7 bases at J, leaving 5 bases unmatched. The CDR3 has 14 amino acids. The CDR3 DNA follows: TGTGCCTGGAGTGCCGGGACAGGGTTCAACATTCAGTACTTC. Residues: CAWSAGTGFNIQYF.

The rearrangement joins TRBV15 to TRBJ1-2; 10 nucleotides match TRBD1. The CDR3 spans 16 residues. After removal of 5 bases from V and 2 bases from J, the junction contained 8 bases not matched to a gene. Germline CDR1 and CDR2: LNHNV and YYDKDF (reference sequence). CDR3 coding DNA: TGTGCCACCAGCGCTTGGGACAGGGGACTCAACTATGGCTACACCTTC. This sequence encodes CATSAWDRGLNYGYTF.

This clonotype was seen at least ten times. The rearrangement uses TRBV24-1 and TRBJ2-1, with 14 nucleotides matching TRBD2. The CDR3 is 17 residues long. Germline CDR1 KGHDR, CDR2 SFDVKD. The V gene end was trimmed by 4 bases and the J gene end by 7 bases; junction bases not matched to a gene: 8. This CDR3 is CATSEPRTSGGRNEQFF. The CDR3 bases are TGTGCCACCAGTGAGCCCCGGACTAGCGGGGGGCGGAATGAGCAGTTCTTC.

The rearrangement joins TRBV19 to TRBJ1-1; no firm D call. Trimming left V 8 bases short and J 7 bases short, with 14 bases between. The CDR3 covers 12 residues. Per germline, CDR1 LNHDA and CDR2 SQIVND (reference sequence). The CDR3 DNA sequence: TGTGCCAGTTGCGATAAGCTCCATGAAGCTTTCTTT. Translation gives CASCDKLHEAFF.

This clonotype was found many times. CDR3 loop: CASSLGTGLIYGYTF. The CDR3 DNA follows: TGTGCCAGCAGCTTAGGGACAGGGCTTATCTATGGCTACACCTTC. This sequence joins TRBV7-9 and TRBJ1-2, with 8 bases that match TRBD1. Germline CDR1 and CDR2: SEHNR and FQNEAQ (reference sequence). CDR3 size: 15 residues. V gave up 1 base and J gave up 4 bases; unmatched junction bases: 5.